Following are 21 T cell receptor beta chains from one sample sequenced in a study of cytomegalovirus exposure and HLA in healthy donors. The PCR contained 60 Vbeta and 13 Jbeta primers. This table comes from immunoSEQ multiplex PCR, and its TCRdb copy is limited to in-frame clones, with some not included. The sample holds 120,000 or so clones, 8% to 11% seen once. Sequenced sample: PBMCs. These receptor sequences come from a woman younger than 30 in good health and CMV-seropositive.

V gene TRBV12-5 combines with J gene TRBJ1-4, with D maybe TRBD1 (6 bases). Trimming took off 6 bases at V and 8 bases at J, with 10 bases between the two ends. The CDR3 totals 12 residues. Germline assignment: CDR1 LGHNT and CDR2 FRNRAP. CDR3 nucleotide sequence: TGTGCTAGTGGCGGACAGCAAGAAAAACTGTTTTTT. Translated: CASGGQQEKLFF.

The chain joins TRBV18 to TRBJ2-5; no reliable D call. This CDR3 contains 13 residues. Germline V gene sequence: CDR1 KGHSH, CDR2 LQKENI. Trimming took 6 bases from V and 5 from J, leaving 13 bases between them. The CDR3 nucleotides read TGTGCCAGCTCCCGCGACTCGCGGGAGACCCAGTACTTC. This codes for CASSRDSRETQYF.

The rearrangement uses TRBV5-6 and TRBJ2-7, with D tentatively TRBD2 (6 bases). The CDR3 covers 14 residues. Germline V gene sequence: CDR1 SGHDT, CDR2 YYEEEE. The V and J ends lost 6 bases and 1 base respectively, with 14 bases between them. CDR3 loop: CASNKPGSSYEQYF. The CDR3, as DNA: TGTGCCAGCAACAAACCCGGGAGTTCCTACGAGCAGTACTTC.

The sample holds a few counts of this clone. The DNA for the CDR3 is TGCGCCAGCAGCGCCACCGGGAGGAGCACAGATACGCAGTATTTT. Translating it yields CASSATGRSTDTQYF. The chain has TRBV5-1 and TRBJ2-3, with 7 nucleotides matching TRBD2. The CDR3 length is 15 residues. The junction had 5 bases not matched to a gene; V was cut back by 4 bases and J by 0 bases. Germline assignment: CDR1 SGHRS and CDR2 YFSETQ.

The chain joins TRBV5-6 to TRBJ2-7; TRBD2 aligns across 8 bases. Germline trimming cut 4 bases from V and 6 bases from J; bases unmatched to any gene: 6. This CDR3 spans 13 amino acids. The V gene's germline CDR1 is SGHDT and CDR2 YYEEEE. The CDR3 sequence: CASSGTRLGEQYF. In DNA, the CDR3 is TGTGCCAGCAGCGGGACTAGGTTAGGCGAGCAGTACTTC.

The rearrangement uses TRBV12-5 and TRBJ1-6; tentative D call: TRBD1 (6 bases). The CDR3 contains 14 residues. The germline V and J ends were trimmed by 6 bases and 9 bases, with 15 bases remaining between them. CDR1 is LGHNT and CDR2 is FRNRAP in the germline V gene. CDR3: CASGLTGESSPLHF. The CDR3 region has the DNA TGTGCTAGTGGCCTGACAGGTGAATCTTCACCCCTCCACTTT.

This clone has just a few counts. The CDR3, as DNA: TGTGCCAGCAGCTTCGGACAGGGGACGGGCTACACCTTC. Residues: CASSFGQGTGYTF. This chain links TRBV13 with TRBJ1-2; 9 nucleotides agree with TRBD1. Germline V gives CDR1 PRHDT, CDR2 FYEKMQ (reference sequence). The CDR3 covers 13 residues. V gave up 3 bases and J gave up 8 bases; unmatched junction bases: 4.

The chain has TRBV28 and TRBJ1-5; 8 bases agree with TRBD1. Trimming cost V 7 bases and J 4 bases; bases outside gene matches: 9. The CDR3 has 15 residues. Per the germline V gene, CDR1 is MDHEN and CDR2 is SYDVKM. The CDR3 coding sequence is TGTGCCAGCACCTTCCAGGGGGCGAGGAATCAGCCCCAGCATTTT. Its protein is CASTFQGARNQPQHF.

The gene calls are TRBV28 and TRBJ1-5; D not resolved. CDR1 MDHEN and CDR2 SYDVKM come from the germline V gene. The ends were cut back, 5 bases at V and 2 bases at J, with 10 bases in the middle. This CDR3 contains 14 residues. The CDR3 loop is CASSGPEGNQPQHF. DNA for the CDR3: TGTGCCAGCAGTGGCCCGGAGGGCAATCAGCCCCAGCATTTT.

The table lists this clone with a few counts. The gene calls are TRBV25-1 and TRBJ2-3, with 10 bases fitting TRBD2. Per germline, CDR1 MGHDK and CDR2 SYGVNS. The CDR3 runs 16 residues. The V and J ends lost 3 bases and 3 bases, in that order; junction bases with no gene match: 6. The CDR3 region has the DNA TGTGCCAGCAGTGATTACCTAGCGGGAGTAACAGATACGCAGTATTTT. Protein product: CASSDYLAGVTDTQYF.

The chain recombines TRBV6-6 with TRBJ2-7; D may be TRBD2 (6 bases). Trimming removed 6 bases from V and 6 bases from J, with 12 bases in between. This CDR3 contains 12 residues. CDR1 and CDR2 from the germline V gene are MNHNY and SVGAGI (reference sequence). CDR3 loop: CASSGGSSEQYF. CDR3 sequence (DNA): TGTGCCAGCAGCGGAGGGTCGAGCGAGCAGTACTTC.

V gene TRBV6-4 combines with J gene TRBJ2-1; 10 bases line up with TRBD2. CDR3 length: 18 amino acids. V gave up 2 bases and J gave up 0 bases; unmatched junction bases: 7. Germline V lookup: CDR1 MRHNA, CDR2 SNTAGT. The CDR3 spells CASSDQSGRDGSYNEQFF. Here the CDR3 DNA reads TGTGCCAGCAGTGACCAGAGCGGGAGGGATGGCTCCTACAATGAGCAGTTCTTC.

V and J are TRBV6-1 and TRBJ2-3, with D possibly being TRBD2 (6 bases). CDR1 and CDR2 from the germline V gene are MNHNS and SASEGT. The V and J ends lost 4 bases and 1 base respectively, with 12 bases between them. The CDR3 has 15 amino acids. The CDR3 here is CASSASAPGTDTQYF. The CDR3 DNA follows: TGTGCCAGCAGTGCTAGCGCGCCAGGCACAGATACGCAGTATTTT.

This chain joins TRBV14 and TRBJ2-5, with TRBD1 matching 11 bases. Losses at the gene ends were 6 bases for V and 5 bases for J; bases not matched to a gene: 5. There are 14 residues in the CDR3. The germline V gene encodes CDR1 SGHDN and CDR2 FVKESK. Written as DNA, the CDR3 is TGTGCCAGCAGAAGGACAGGGGGCAGTGAGACCCAGTACTTC. Its protein is CASRRTGGSETQYF.

V and J are TRBV6-1 and TRBJ2-1; 13 bases agree with TRBD2. This CDR3 has 14 residues. J was trimmed by 5 bases and V by 7 bases; bases with no gene match: 2. In germline, CDR1 is MNHNS, CDR2 SASEGT. CDR3 nucleotide sequence: TGTGCCAGCACACTAGCGGGAGGGCACAATGAGCAGTTCTTC. Amino acids: CASTLAGGHNEQFF.

This clone was seen a handful of times. The chain joins TRBV28 to TRBJ2-2; TRBD1 aligns across 7 bases. V lost 4 bases and J lost 1; bases outside the gene matches: 0. This CDR3 region has 14 residues. Germline lookup yields CDR1 MDHEN and CDR2 SYDVKM. The CDR3 loop is CASSWTGNTGELFF. CDR3 nucleotides: TGTGCCAGCAGTTGGACAGGGAACACCGGGGAGCTGTTTTTT.

This clone appeared a few times. The chain couples TRBV10-3 to TRBJ1-5, with 7 bases aligning to TRBD1. Germline CDR1 ENHRY, CDR2 SYGVKD. V lost 2 bases and J lost 11; bases outside the gene matches: 6. The CDR3 runs to 13 residues. CDR3 DNA sequence: TGTGCCATCAGTGAGCTGCTCGGACAGGCCCAGCATTTT. This gives the protein CAISELLGQAQHF.

The genes are TRBV25-1 and TRBJ2-7, with 10 positions matching TRBD1. The CDR3 is 15 residues long. Germline lookup yields CDR1 MGHDK and CDR2 SYGVNS. The junction had 13 bases not matched to a gene; V was cut back by 7 bases and J by 7 bases. CDR3 sequence: CASTTKRQGAREQYF. The CDR3 DNA is TGTGCCAGCACTACTAAGAGACAGGGGGCGCGTGAGCAGTACTTC.

The genes are TRBV5-1 and TRBJ2-2; D is uncertain. V was clipped by 6 bases and J by 6 bases, with 12 bases between them. The CDR3 has 13 residues. Germline assignment: CDR1 SGHRS and CDR2 YFSETQ. In nucleotides, the CDR3 is TGCGCCAGCACCCAGGATGCCCCCGGGGAGCTGTTTTTT. It codes for CASTQDAPGELFF.

This clone has just a few counts. The J gene is TRBJ1-1, the V gene TRBV7-8, with no clear D. CDR1 and CDR2 from the germline V gene are SGHVS and FQNEAQ. The V gene lost 1 base and the J gene lost 4 bases, with 7 bases spanning the gap. This CDR3 is built from 13 residues. Here the CDR3 DNA reads TGTGCCAGCAGCTTAGTGGGAGTCACTGAAGCTTTCTTT. Translation: CASSLVGVTEAFF.

This clone appeared a few times. CDR3 coding DNA: TGTGCCAGCTCTGACGGGAGTAAAGGAGAGACCCAGTACTTC. This sequence encodes CASSDGSKGETQYF. The chain links TRBV11-2 to TRBJ2-5; D is perhaps TRBD2 (6 bases). V was shortened by 8 bases and J by 4 bases, with 17 bases between the two germline ends. Germline-derived CDR1 and CDR2 are SGHAT and FQNNGV. There are 14 residues in the CDR3.